This T cell receptor beta chain comes out of a study of blood T cells in healthy people across ages. General study results and limits: Whereas aged donors had fewer naive CD4+ cells, long-lived donors had more of them and higher diversity.

This CDR3 has 15 residues. The ends lost 6 bases at V and 0 bases at J; junction bases unmatched: 5. Germline-derived CDR1 and CDR2 are SGHAT and FQNNGV. The authors ran a second PCR of about 6 to 11 cycles using a sample-barcoded 5' primer and a J-beta primer mix. TCRdb recomputed calls from the 5' RACE reads with MiXCR, one row per CDR3 protein. The sample lists some 670,000 distinct CDR3 sequences, about 51% occurring once. Per sample, extraction of total RNA gave at least 6 micrograms in every case. For this clonotype: Its antigen remains unidentified.

Specimen: blood. The clonotype originates from a woman of 80 years or more in good health. The chain employs TRBV11-2 and TRBJ2-3; 8 bases are a match to TRBD1. CDR3 sequence: CASSYRGASTDTQYF. DNA of the CDR3: TGTGCCAGCAGTTACAGGGGGGCGAGCACAGATACGCAGTATTTT.